This TCR beta chain emerged from a study of Graves' ophthalmopathy and Graves' hyperthyroidism. Study-wide context: The term stable hyperthyroidism indicated an absence of ophthalmopathy within 18 months of follow-up.

Certain patients, namely those with other autoimmune diseases, uncontrolled infections, pregnancy or lactation, were excluded. Clinical symptoms, serum thyroxine, TRAb, thyroid ultrasound and orbital computed tomography formed the basis of diagnosis. This clonotype was picked up many times. The antigen is undetermined. General study results and limits: Blood repertoires reportedly contained most expanded thyroid clonotypes above 0.001 frequency.

The study amplified TCR beta CDR3 regions using RNA transcripts. Amplification began with first-round RT-PCR using HTBI primers, then second-round multiplex PCR was performed. TCRdb called the multiplex PCR reads again in MiXCR, with one record for every CDR3 protein. The repertoire holds around 1,000,000 distinct CDR3 sequences, with 35% to 40% as singletons. V was trimmed by 4 bases and J by 4 bases, leaving 16 bases between them. The CDR3 is 15 residues long. Germline V gives CDR1 SGHDN, CDR2 FVKESK. This receptor was identified in an adult man with Graves' hyperthyroidism. Sequencing was performed on peripheral blood or thyroid tissue (not recorded which). The chain carries TRBV14 and TRBJ1-1; D is unresolved. CDR3 DNA: TGTGCCAGCAGCCCTCCAACAGTACTGGGCACTGAAGCTTTCTTT. Encoded protein: CASSPPTVLGTEAFF. Full variable domain (missing parts from reference TRBV14 and TRBJ1-1): EAGVTQFPSHSVIEKGQTVTLRCDPISGHDNLYWYRRVMGKEIKFLLHFVKESKQDESGMPNNRFLAERTGGTYSTLKVQPAELEDSGVYFCASSPPTVLGTEAFFGQGTRLTVV.